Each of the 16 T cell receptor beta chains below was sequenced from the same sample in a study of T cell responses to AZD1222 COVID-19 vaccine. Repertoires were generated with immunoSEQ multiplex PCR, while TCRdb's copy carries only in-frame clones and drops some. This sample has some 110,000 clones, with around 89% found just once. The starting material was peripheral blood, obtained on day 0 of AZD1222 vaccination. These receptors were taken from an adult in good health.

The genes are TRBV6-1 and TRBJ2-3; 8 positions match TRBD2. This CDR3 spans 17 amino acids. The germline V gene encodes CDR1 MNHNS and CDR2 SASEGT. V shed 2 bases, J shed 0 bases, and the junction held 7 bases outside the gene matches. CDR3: CASSESPGGGSTDTQYF. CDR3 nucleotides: TGTGCCAGCAGTGAATCCCCGGGCGGGGGGAGCACAGATACGCAGTATTTT.

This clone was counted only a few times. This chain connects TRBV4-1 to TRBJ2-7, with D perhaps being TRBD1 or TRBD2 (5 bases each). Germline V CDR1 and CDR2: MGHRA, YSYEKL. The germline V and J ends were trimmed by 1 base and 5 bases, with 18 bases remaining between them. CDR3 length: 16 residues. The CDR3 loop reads CASSQASGTLRDEQYF. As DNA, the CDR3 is TGCGCCAGCAGCCAAGCTTCCGGGACGCTGAGAGACGAGCAGTACTTC.

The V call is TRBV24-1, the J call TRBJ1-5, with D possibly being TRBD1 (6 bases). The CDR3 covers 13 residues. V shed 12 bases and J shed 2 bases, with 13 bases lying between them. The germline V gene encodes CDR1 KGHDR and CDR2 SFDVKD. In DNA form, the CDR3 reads TGTGCCGCCTCACAGGGTGGCAATCAGCCCCAGCATTTT. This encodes CAASQGGNQPQHF.

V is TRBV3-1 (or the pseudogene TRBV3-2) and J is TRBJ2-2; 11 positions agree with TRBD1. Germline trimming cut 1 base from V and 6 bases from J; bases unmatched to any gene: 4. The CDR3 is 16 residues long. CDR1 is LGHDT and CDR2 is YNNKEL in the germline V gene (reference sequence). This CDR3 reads CASSQVMGQGAGELFF. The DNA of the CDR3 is TGTGCCAGCAGCCAAGTCATGGGACAGGGGGCCGGGGAGCTGTTTTTT.

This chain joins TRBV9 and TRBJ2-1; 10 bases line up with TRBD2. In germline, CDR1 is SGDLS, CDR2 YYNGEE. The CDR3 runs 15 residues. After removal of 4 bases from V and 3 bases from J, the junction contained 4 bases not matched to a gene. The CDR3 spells CASSYSGGDYNEQFF. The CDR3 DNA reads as TGTGCCAGCAGCTACAGCGGGGGGGACTACAATGAGCAGTTCTTC.

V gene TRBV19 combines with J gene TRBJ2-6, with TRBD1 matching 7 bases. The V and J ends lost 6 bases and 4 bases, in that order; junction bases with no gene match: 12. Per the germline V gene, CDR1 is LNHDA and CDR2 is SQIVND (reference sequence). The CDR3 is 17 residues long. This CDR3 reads CASSPRSGGTGANVLTF. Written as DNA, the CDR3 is TGTGCCAGTAGCCCAAGGTCAGGGGGTACAGGGGCCAACGTCCTGACTTTC.

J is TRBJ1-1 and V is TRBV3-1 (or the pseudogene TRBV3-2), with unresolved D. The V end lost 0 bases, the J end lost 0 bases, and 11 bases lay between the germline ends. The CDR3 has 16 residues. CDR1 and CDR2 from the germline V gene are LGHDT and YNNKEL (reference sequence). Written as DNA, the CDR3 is TGTGCCAGCAGCCAAGAGGCGGCAGGCCTGAACACTGAAGCTTTCTTT. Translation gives CASSQEAAGLNTEAFF.

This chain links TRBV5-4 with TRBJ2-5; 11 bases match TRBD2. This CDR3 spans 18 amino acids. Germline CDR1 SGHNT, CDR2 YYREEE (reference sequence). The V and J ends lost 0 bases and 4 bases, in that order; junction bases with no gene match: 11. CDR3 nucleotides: TGTGCCAGCAGCTTGGTAGGGACTAGCGGAGGGGGGGTAGAGACCCAGTACTTC. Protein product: CASSLVGTSGGGVETQYF.

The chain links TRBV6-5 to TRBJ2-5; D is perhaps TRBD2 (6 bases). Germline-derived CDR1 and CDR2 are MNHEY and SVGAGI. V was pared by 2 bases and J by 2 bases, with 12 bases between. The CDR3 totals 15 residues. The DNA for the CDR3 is TGTGCCAGCAGTTACCTCGGAGGGGATCAAGAGACCCAGTACTTC. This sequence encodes CASSYLGGDQETQYF.

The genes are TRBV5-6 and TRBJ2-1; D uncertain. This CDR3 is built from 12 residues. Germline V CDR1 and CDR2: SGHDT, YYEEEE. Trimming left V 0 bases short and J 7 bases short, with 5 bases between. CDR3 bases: TGTGCCAGCAGCTTGGAAGGTAATGAGCAGTTCTTC. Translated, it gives CASSLEGNEQFF.

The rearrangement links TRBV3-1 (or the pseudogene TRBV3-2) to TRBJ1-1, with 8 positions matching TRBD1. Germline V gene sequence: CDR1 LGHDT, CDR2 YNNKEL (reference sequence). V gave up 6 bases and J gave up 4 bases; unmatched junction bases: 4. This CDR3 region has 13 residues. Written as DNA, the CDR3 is TGTGCCAGCAGAACCGACAGGGGCACTGAAGCTTTCTTT. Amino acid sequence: CASRTDRGTEAFF.

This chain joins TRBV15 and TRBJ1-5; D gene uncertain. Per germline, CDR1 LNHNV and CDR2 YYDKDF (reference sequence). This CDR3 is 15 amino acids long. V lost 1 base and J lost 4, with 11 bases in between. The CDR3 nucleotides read TGTGCCACCAGCAGAGGTGCTGGTAATAATCAGCCCCAGCATTTT. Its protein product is CATSRGAGNNQPQHF.

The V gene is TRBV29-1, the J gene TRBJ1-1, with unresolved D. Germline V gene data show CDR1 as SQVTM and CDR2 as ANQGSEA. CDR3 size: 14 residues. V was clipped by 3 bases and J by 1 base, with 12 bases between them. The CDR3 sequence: CSVDLGFANTEAFF. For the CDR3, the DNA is TGCAGCGTTGATCTGGGCTTTGCGAACACTGAAGCTTTCTTT.

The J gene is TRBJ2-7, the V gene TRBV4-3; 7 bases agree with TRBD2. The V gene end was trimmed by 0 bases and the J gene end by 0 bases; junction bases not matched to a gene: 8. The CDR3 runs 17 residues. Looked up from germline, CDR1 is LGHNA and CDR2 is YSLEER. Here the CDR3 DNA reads TGCGCCAGCAGCCAAGATATGGGCGGGGGTGACTCCTACGAGCAGTACTTC. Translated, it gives CASSQDMGGGDSYEQYF.

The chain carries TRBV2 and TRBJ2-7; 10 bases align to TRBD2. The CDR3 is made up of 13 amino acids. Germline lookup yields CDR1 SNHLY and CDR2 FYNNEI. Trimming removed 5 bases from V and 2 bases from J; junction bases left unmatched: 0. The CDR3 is CASSSGRAYEQYF. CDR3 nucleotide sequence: TGTGCCAGCAGTAGCGGGAGGGCCTACGAGCAGTACTTC.

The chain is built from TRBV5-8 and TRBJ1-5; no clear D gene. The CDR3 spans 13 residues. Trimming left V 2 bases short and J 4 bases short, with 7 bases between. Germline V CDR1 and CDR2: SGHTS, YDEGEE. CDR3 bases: TGTGCCAGCAGCTTCCTCGATAATCAGCCCCAGCATTTT. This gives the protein CASSFLDNQPQHF.